This T cell receptor beta chain was observed in a study of CXCR3-negative and CXCR3-positive naive CD8 T cells. Turning to this clonotype: The antigen remains undetermined.

Carrying UMI labels, the TRB cDNA libraries were prepared through 5' RACE. After re-calling the 5' RACE reads, TCRdb lists one entry per CDR3 protein, DNA absent. Its listing shows 150,000 to 170,000 distinct CDR3 sequences. Study-wide results and caveats: Greater hydrophobicity was found in TRB CDR3s of CXCR3-positive naive cells than of CXCR3-negative naive cells. TRB CDR3 properties served as the basis for inferring TCR strength, and surface CD5 was comparable between naive subsets.

This clonotype was sampled from a human donor in good health. Some clones in this sample may be carry-over from other donors' samples. Sequencing was performed on naive CXCR3+ CD8+ T cells from blood. Specified subset: CD45RO-CCR7+CD27+CD95- naive CD8+ T cells expressing CXCR3 (TNR3+).

The CDR3 is CASSQTGTAGELFF. This rearrangement joins TRBV3-1 to TRBJ2-2; TCRdb returns TRBD1, unconfirmable since there is no DNA. Germline V lookup: CDR1 LGHDT, CDR2 YNNKEL (reference sequence). The CDR3 covers 14 residues.